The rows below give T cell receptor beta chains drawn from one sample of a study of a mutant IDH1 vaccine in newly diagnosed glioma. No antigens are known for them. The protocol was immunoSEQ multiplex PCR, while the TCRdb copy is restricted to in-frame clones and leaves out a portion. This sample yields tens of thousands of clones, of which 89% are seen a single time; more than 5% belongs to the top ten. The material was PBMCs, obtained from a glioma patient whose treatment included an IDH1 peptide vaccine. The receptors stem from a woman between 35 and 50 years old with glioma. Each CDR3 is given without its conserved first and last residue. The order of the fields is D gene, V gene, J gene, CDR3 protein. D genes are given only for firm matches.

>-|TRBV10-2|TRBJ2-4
ASSPELAKNIQY
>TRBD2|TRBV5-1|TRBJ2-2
ASSSATSGGASGELF
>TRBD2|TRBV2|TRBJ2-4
ASDYSGRAKNIQY
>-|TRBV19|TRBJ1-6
ASSPLTGYNSPLH
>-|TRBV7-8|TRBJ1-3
ASSLEYSGTGNTIY
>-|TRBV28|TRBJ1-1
ASKTVGFEAF
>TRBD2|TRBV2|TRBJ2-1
ASSDAARTRNEQF
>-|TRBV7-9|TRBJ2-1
ASSLQRSGERGNEQF
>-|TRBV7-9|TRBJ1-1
ASSLTGSGGRDTEAF
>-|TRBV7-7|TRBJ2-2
ASKLGRGAGELF
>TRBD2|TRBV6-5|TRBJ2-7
ASSWTSGGTEQY
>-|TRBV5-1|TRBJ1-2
ASSLDARGSITGYT
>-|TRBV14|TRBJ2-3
ASSLSTDTQY
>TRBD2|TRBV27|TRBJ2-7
ASRPQTGTKVKQY
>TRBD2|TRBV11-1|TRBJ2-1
ASSIGTTSLYNEQF